A selection of T cell receptor beta chains follows, all from one sample in a study of molecular identifiers for immune sequencing clone quantification. From the PCR reads, TCRdb called clonotypes with MiXCR, one entry per CDR3 protein. The sample records approximately 500,000 distinct CDR3 sequences, about a fifth being singletons. Sequencing was done on a sample of naive CD8+ T cells from blood, with Jurkat cell RNA spiked in. The receptors shown here come from a human donor in good health. Some libraries in this study had Jurkat cell RNA spiked in. Each CDR3 is given with its conserved first and last residue. Fields, in order: clone size, J gene, D gene, V gene, CDR3 protein, CDR3 DNA. A D gene is named only where the DNA matches it firmly. Clone sizes are given selectively: once, few, many, or a class where the clone is expanded.

clone size: few; J gene: TRBJ2-1; D gene: TRBD2; V gene: TRBV6-5; CDR3 protein: CASSYYNGLAGLDEQFF; CDR3 DNA: TGTGCCAGCAGTTACTATAACGGACTAGCGGGGTTGGATGAGCAGTTCTTC
clone size: many; J gene: TRBJ2-5; D gene: NA; V gene: TRBV30; CDR3 protein: CAWSVGETQYF; CDR3 DNA: TGTGCCTGGAGTGTGGGTGAGACCCAGTACTTC
clone size: few; J gene: TRBJ2-1; D gene: TRBD2; V gene: TRBV2; CDR3 protein: CASNIAGGRNEQFF; CDR3 DNA: TGTGCCAGCAATATAGCGGGAGGGCGCAATGAGCAGTTCTTC
clone size: many; J gene: TRBJ2-1; D gene: TRBD2; V gene: TRBV28; CDR3 protein: CASRSGLAGGFGEQFF; CDR3 DNA: TGTGCCAGCAGGTCGGGACTAGCGGGGGGGTTCGGTGAGCAGTTCTTC
clone size: many; J gene: TRBJ2-3; D gene: NA; V gene: TRBV27; CDR3 protein: CAVGGLPTDTQYF; CDR3 DNA: TGTGCTGTAGGCGGCCTCCCCACAGATACGCAGTATTTT
clone size: few; J gene: TRBJ2-5; D gene: TRBD1; V gene: TRBV11-2; CDR3 protein: CASSLYGTGTEKETQYF; CDR3 DNA: TGTGCCAGCAGCTTGTATGGGACCGGGACAGAGAAAGAGACCCAGTACTTC
clone size: NA; J gene: TRBJ2-7; D gene: TRBD2; V gene: TRBV30; CDR3 protein: CASSGREGLSHEQYF; CDR3 DNA: TGTGCCTCATCCGGGCGGGAGGGCCTTTCCCACGAGCAGTACTTC
clone size: NA; J gene: TRBJ2-3; D gene: TRBD2; V gene: TRBV10-3; CDR3 protein: CAISESSGGREDTQYF; CDR3 DNA: TGTGCCATCAGTGAGTCGAGCGGGGGTAGGGAAGATACGCAGTATTTT
clone size: NA; J gene: TRBJ2-5; D gene: NA; V gene: TRBV6-2/TRBV6-3; CDR3 protein: CASSYLPLSTYQETQYF; CDR3 DNA: TGTGCCAGCAGTTACCTACCCCTCTCGACGTACCAAGAGACCCAGTACTTC
clone size: NA; J gene: TRBJ2-2; D gene: NA; V gene: TRBV27; CDR3 protein: CASSSLTGLSDTGELFF; CDR3 DNA: TGTGCCAGCAGTTCCTTGACAGGACTATCGGACACCGGGGAGCTGTTTTTT
clone size: few; J gene: TRBJ2-1; D gene: NA; V gene: TRBV2; CDR3 protein: CASSEMEAYNEQFF; CDR3 DNA: TGTGCCAGCAGTGAAATGGAAGCTTACAATGAGCAGTTCTTC
clone size: many; J gene: TRBJ2-5; D gene: NA; V gene: TRBV29-1; CDR3 protein: CSVAPARGGETQYF; CDR3 DNA: TGCAGCGTTGCCCCGGCCCGAGGTGGAGAGACCCAGTACTTC
clone size: NA; J gene: TRBJ2-5; D gene: TRBD2; V gene: TRBV12-3/TRBV12-4; CDR3 protein: CAGSFTTSGRGGTETQYF; CDR3 DNA: TGTGCCGGCAGTTTCACGACTAGCGGGAGAGGTGGGACAGAGACCCAGTACTTC
clone size: NA; J gene: TRBJ1-1; D gene: NA; V gene: TRBV2; CDR3 protein: CASSGSWLQMNTEAFF; CDR3 DNA: TGTGCCAGCAGTGGATCTTGGTTACAGATGAACACTGAAGCTTTCTTT
clone size: NA; J gene: TRBJ1-2; D gene: NA; V gene: TRBV7-8; CDR3 protein: CASSSRTLNYGYTF; CDR3 DNA: TGTGCCAGCAGCTCCAGGACACTTAACTATGGCTACACCTTC
clone size: many; J gene: TRBJ2-5; D gene: NA; V gene: TRBV4-1; CDR3 protein: CASSRSTGPNRQETQYF; CDR3 DNA: TGCGCCAGCAGCCGATCGACAGGCCCTAATCGACAAGAGACCCAGTACTTC
clone size: NA; J gene: TRBJ2-5; D gene: TRBD2; V gene: TRBV7-9; CDR3 protein: CASAYTGGAVETQYF; CDR3 DNA: TGTGCCAGCGCCTACACGGGGGGAGCGGTAGAGACCCAGTACTTC
clone size: few; J gene: TRBJ2-2; D gene: TRBD1; V gene: TRBV9; CDR3 protein: CASSPQGTGANTGELFF; CDR3 DNA: TGTGCCAGCAGCCCGCAGGGGACAGGAGCGAACACCGGGGAGCTGTTTTTT
clone size: many; J gene: TRBJ2-1; D gene: NA; V gene: TRBV11-2; CDR3 protein: CASSLFGVSDEQFF; CDR3 DNA: TGTGCCAGCAGCTTATTCGGGGTGAGCGATGAGCAGTTCTTC
clone size: many; J gene: TRBJ1-6; D gene: NA; V gene: TRBV9; CDR3 protein: CASSEDGYVNSPLHF; CDR3 DNA: TGTGCCAGCAGCGAAGACGGATACGTCAATTCACCCCTCCACTTT
clone size: NA; J gene: TRBJ1-2; D gene: NA; V gene: TRBV3-1; CDR3 protein: CASSPPSDGTYGYTF; CDR3 DNA: TGTGCCAGCAGCCCCCCATCCGACGGTACCTATGGCTACACCTTC
clone size: NA; J gene: TRBJ2-3; D gene: TRBD2; V gene: TRBV30; CDR3 protein: CAWSLAGGPGDTQYF; CDR3 DNA: TGTGCCTGGAGTTTAGCGGGAGGGCCCGGGGATACGCAGTATTTT
clone size: NA; J gene: TRBJ2-3; D gene: TRBD2; V gene: TRBV5-1; CDR3 protein: CASSTRRLAGGPSTDTQYF; CDR3 DNA: TGCGCCAGCAGCACACGGCGACTAGCGGGAGGGCCCTCGACAGATACGCAGTATTTT
clone size: many; J gene: TRBJ2-7; D gene: TRBD1; V gene: TRBV20-1; CDR3 protein: CSATGQGDYEQYF; CDR3 DNA: TGCAGTGCTACGGGACAGGGAGACTACGAGCAGTACTTC
clone size: NA; J gene: TRBJ2-7; D gene: TRBD1; V gene: TRBV5-3; CDR3 protein: CASSPGQGPYEQHF; CDR3 DNA: TGTGCCAGCAGCCCGGGACAGGGGCCCTACGAGCAGCACTTC
clone size: many; J gene: TRBJ1-1; D gene: TRBD1; V gene: TRBV12-3/TRBV12-4; CDR3 protein: CASSPPGQGSPNTEAFF; CDR3 DNA: TGTGCCAGCAGTCCGCCGGGACAGGGGTCTCCGAACACTGAAGCTTTCTTT
clone size: many; J gene: TRBJ2-3; D gene: NA; V gene: TRBV7-9; CDR3 protein: CASSYGVTSTDTQYF; CDR3 DNA: TGTGCCAGCAGTTACGGCGTGACTAGCACAGATACGCAGTATTTT
clone size: NA; J gene: TRBJ1-4; D gene: TRBD1; V gene: TRBV6-1; CDR3 protein: CAGSETRDRGEKLFF; CDR3 DNA: TGTGCCGGCAGTGAAACCCGGGACAGGGGTGAAAAACTGTTTTTT
clone size: NA; J gene: TRBJ2-3; D gene: NA; V gene: TRBV5-6; CDR3 protein: CASSLVRFTTDTQYF; CDR3 DNA: TGTGCCAGCAGCTTGGTCCGGTTTACCACAGATACGCAGTATTTT
clone size: NA; J gene: TRBJ1-5; D gene: NA; V gene: TRBV28; CDR3 protein: CASGLLGQGIQPQHF; CDR3 DNA: TGTGCCAGCGGTTTGTTGGGACAAGGGATACAGCCCCAGCATTTT